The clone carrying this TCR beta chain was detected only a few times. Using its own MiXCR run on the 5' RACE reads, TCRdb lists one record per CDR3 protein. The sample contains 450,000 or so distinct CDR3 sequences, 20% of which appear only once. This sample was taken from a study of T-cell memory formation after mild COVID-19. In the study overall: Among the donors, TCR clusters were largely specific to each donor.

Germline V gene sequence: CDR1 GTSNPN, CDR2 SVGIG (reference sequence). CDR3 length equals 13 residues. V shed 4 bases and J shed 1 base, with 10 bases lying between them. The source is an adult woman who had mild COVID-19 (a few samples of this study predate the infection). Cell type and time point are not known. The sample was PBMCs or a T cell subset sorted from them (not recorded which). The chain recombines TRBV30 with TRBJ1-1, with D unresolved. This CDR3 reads CAWNWQANTEAFF. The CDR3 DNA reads TGTGCCTGGAATTGGCAAGCGAACACTGAAGCTTTCTTT. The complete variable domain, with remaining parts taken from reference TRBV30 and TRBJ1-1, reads SQTIHQWPATLVQPVGSPLSLECTVEGTSNPNLYWYRQAAGRGLQLLFYSVGIGQISSEVPQNLSASRPQDRQFILSSKKLLLSDSGFYLCAWNWQANTEAFFGQGTRLTVV.